This T cell receptor beta chain was documented in a study of OX40 agonist ivuxolimab in advanced cancers. Study-wide background: Patients received ivuxolimab, an agonistic anti-OX40 (CD134) antibody. Patients treated during dose escalation were battling hepatocellular carcinoma, melanoma, renal cell or head and neck cancer.

Systemic immunosuppression or autoimmune disease history was grounds to exclude patients. Study observations and caveats: Partial responders at 0.1-3.0 mg/kg showed near-lowest clonal expansion.

V was cut by 4 bases and J by 5 bases, with 15 bases left in between. Germline CDR1 and CDR2: SGHKS and YYEKEE (reference sequence). The CDR3 loop spans 14 amino acids. Of note for this clone: Its antigen remains unknown.

TCRdb keeps only in-frame clones here, not all; method: immunoSEQ multiplex PCR. The repertoire holds under 50,000 clones, with around 80% as singletons. Specimen: CD4+ or CD8+ T cells sorted from blood, collected in a trial of the OX40 agonist ivuxolimab. The TCR comes from an adult with an advanced solid tumor such as melanoma, head and neck, liver or kidney cancer. The chain couples TRBV5-5 to TRBJ2-5; D possibly corresponds to TRBD1 (6 bases). The CDR3 spells CASSNPQGMETQYF. The CDR3 DNA reads as TGTGCCAGCAGCAACCCACAGGGCATGGAGACCCAGTACTTC. The full variable domain, rest sourced from reference TRBV5-5 and TRBJ2-5, is DAGVTQSPTHLIKTRGQQVTLRCSPISGHKSVSWYQQVLGQGPQFIFQYYEKEERGRGNFPDRFSARQFPNYSSELNVNALLLGDSALYLCASSNPQGMETQYFGPGTRLLVL.